These 22 T cell receptor beta chains share one sample of origin, sequenced in a study of T cell repertoires in cytomegalovirus infection. TCRdb re-derived calls from the reads in MiXCR, one entry per CDR3 protein. The sample lists about 490,000 distinct CDR3 sequences; about 15% were seen once. Sequenced: CD8+ T cells from PBMCs. The receptors were sampled from a human donor in good health (CMV status not recorded). Some clones in this sample may be carry-over from other donors' samples.

The rearrangement links TRBV20-1 to TRBJ2-7; D might be TRBD1 (6 bases). The CDR3 loop spans 14 amino acids. V was shortened by 7 bases and J by 6 bases, with 22 bases between the two germline ends. Germline values: CDR1 DFQATT, CDR2 SNEGSKA (reference sequence). The CDR3 region has the DNA TGCAGTGTTCGGACAGAGTGGCTTAGGGGCGAGCAGTACTTC. It encodes CSVRTEWLRGEQYF.

This clonotype was picked up many times. The chain recombines TRBV19 with TRBJ1-1; unclear D gene. The V end lost 3 bases, the J end lost 0 bases, and 8 bases lay between the germline ends. CDR1 is LNHDA and CDR2 is SQIVND in the germline V gene (reference sequence). The CDR3 extends over 14 amino acids. The CDR3 nucleotides read TGTGCCAGTAGTATGGTTCCAATGAACACTGAAGCTTTCTTT. Translating it yields CASSMVPMNTEAFF.

V is TRBV6-5 and J is TRBJ2-1, with a tentative D call TRBD2 (5 bases). This CDR3 has 13 residues. Trimming removed 6 bases from V and 4 bases from J, with 10 bases in between. Germline V CDR1 and CDR2: MNHEY, SVGAGI. CDR3 nucleotide sequence: TGTGCCAGCAGCAACCCGGGATACAATGAGCAGTTCTTC. Translation: CASSNPGYNEQFF.

This clonotype was found many times. V is TRBV7-3 and J is TRBJ1-5; 7 positions match TRBD1. The germline V gene encodes CDR1 SGHTA and CDR2 FQGTGA. The V and J ends lost 5 bases and 3 bases, in that order; junction bases with no gene match: 19. This CDR3 has 19 residues. This chain's CDR3 is CASSPKSRGTAINNQPQHF. As DNA, the CDR3 is TGTGCCAGCAGCCCGAAGAGTCGCGGGACAGCAATAAACAATCAGCCCCAGCATTTT.

The rearrangement uses TRBV27 and TRBJ2-7; 11 bases align to TRBD2. This CDR3 contains 14 residues. CDR1 MNHEY and CDR2 SMNVEV come from the germline V gene (reference sequence). V trimming: 5 bases; J trimming: 7 bases; junction bases outside the gene matches: 7. CDR3 nucleotides: TGTGCCAGCAGTAAGTCGACTAGCGGGGAGGAGCAGTACTTC. This translates into CASSKSTSGEEQYF.

V gene TRBV6-5 combines with J gene TRBJ1-1; 7 positions agree with TRBD1. The CDR3 contains 14 residues. The V gene's germline CDR1 is MNHEY and CDR2 SVGAGI. Unmatched junction bases numbered 4, after V lost 2 bases and J lost 4 bases. The CDR3 DNA reads as TGTGCCAGCAGTTACACCGGGACAGCCACTGAAGCTTTCTTT. Protein: CASSYTGTATEAFF.

This clonotype was recorded at least ten times. The chain joins TRBV7-6 to TRBJ2-1; 7 positions match TRBD2. Germline assignment: CDR1 SGHVS and CDR2 FNYEAQ. The CDR3 consists of 15 residues. V trimming: 3 bases; J trimming: 4 bases; junction bases outside the gene matches: 6. For the CDR3, the DNA is TGTGCCAGCAGCTTTGCGGGAGAAGGGTACAATGAGCAGTTCTTC. It encodes CASSFAGEGYNEQFF.

This rearrangement joins TRBV12-3 or TRBV12-4 to TRBJ2-7; D possibly matches TRBD1 or TRBD2 (9 bases each). V was cut by 5 bases and J by 7 bases, with 27 bases left in between. The CDR3 has 17 residues. The DNA for the CDR3 is TGTGCCAGCAGTCTAGAAACCCTAGCGGGACAGGGTTTTGAGCAGTACTTC. Its protein is CASSLETLAGQGFEQYF.

Only one count was recorded for this clonotype. The V gene is TRBV5-1, the J gene TRBJ2-1, with 8 bases that match TRBD1. This CDR3 comprises 14 residues. Germline CDR1 reads SGHRS; CDR2 reads YFSETQ. V lost 6 bases and J lost 2; bases outside the gene matches: 4. CDR3 sequence: CASTDRGPYNEQFF. As DNA, the CDR3 is TGCGCCAGCACAGACAGGGGACCCTACAATGAGCAGTTCTTC.

The CDR3 nucleotides read TGCGCCAGCAGCTACGGGCCTGAAGAGCAGTACTTC. Residues: CASSYGPEEQYF. The chain uses TRBV5-1 and TRBJ2-7; no definite D call. Germline V gene sequence: CDR1 SGHRS, CDR2 YFSETQ. The ends were cut back, 3 bases at V and 7 bases at J, with 11 bases in the middle. The CDR3 is 12 residues long.

This clonotype was found many times. The chain carries TRBV7-8 and TRBJ1-2; D is undetermined. The CDR3 has 15 residues. V lost 5 bases and J lost 4, with 17 bases in between. The germline V gene has CDR1 SGHVS and CDR2 FQNEAQ. The CDR3 DNA reads as TGTGCCAGCAGCCCCAGCCCAGCTTACCCCTATGGCTACACCTTC. This sequence encodes CASSPSPAYPYGYTF. The variable domain in full, with the rest retrieved from reference TRBV7-8 and TRBJ1-2, is GAGVSQSPRYKVAKRGQDVALRCDPISGHVSLFWYQQALGQGPEFLTYFQNEAQLDKSGLPSDRFFAERPEGSVSTLKIQRTQQEDSAVYLCASSPSPAYPYGYTFGSGTRLTVV.

The sample holds many counts of this clonotype. The genes are TRBV27 and TRBJ1-5; D call uncertain. Trimming pared 5 bases from V and 0 bases from J, leaving 11 bases between. Germline V lookup: CDR1 MNHEY, CDR2 SMNVEV (reference sequence). This CDR3 region has 15 residues. CDR3 DNA sequence: TGTGCCAGCAGTCCACTCAGCGATAGCAATCAGCCCCAGCATTTT. This gives the protein CASSPLSDSNQPQHF.

Concerning this clonotype itself: A read error may explain this, as a much larger clone is one base away. This CDR3 is missing its conserved last phenylalanine or tryptophan, likely due to a read error. This chain connects TRBV12-5 to TRBJ2-1; perhaps TRBD1 as D (6 bases). Trimming stripped 2 bases from V and 5 bases from J, with 10 bases between. CDR3 size: 14 residues. CDR1 LGHNT and CDR2 FRNRAP come from the germline V gene. In DNA, the CDR3 is TGTGCTAGTGGTTTGACCCAGGGGAACAATGAGCAGTTCTTA. It yields the protein CASGLTQGNNEQFL.

This chain joins TRBV24-1 and TRBJ2-3, with TRBD2 as a possible D gene (5 bases). This CDR3 is 16 amino acids long. V lost 0 bases and J 4 bases, leaving 13 bases between the germline ends. From germline, CDR1 is KGHDR and CDR2 SFDVKD. The CDR3 DNA follows: TGTGCCACCAGTGATTTGGAAGAACGGGAATCAGATACGCAGTATTTT. This codes for CATSDLEERESDTQYF.

This clonotype showed up just a few times. The chain links TRBV27 to TRBJ2-7, with no clear D. Germline lookup yields CDR1 MNHEY and CDR2 SMNVEV (reference sequence). Trimming took 2 bases from V and 0 from J, leaving 8 bases between them. The CDR3 spans 14 residues. For the CDR3, the DNA is TGTGCCAGCAGTTTAAGTGGGGTCTCCTACGAGCAGTACTTC. As protein: CASSLSGVSYEQYF.

This clonotype was seen at least ten times. V and J are TRBV12-3 or TRBV12-4 and TRBJ1-4, with TRBD1 identical over 8 bases. The V gene end was trimmed by 5 bases and the J gene end by 0 bases; junction bases not matched to a gene: 5. The CDR3 is 16 residues long. This chain's CDR3 is CASSKTGEATNEKLFF. The CDR3 region has the DNA TGTGCCAGCAGTAAGACAGGGGAGGCAACTAATGAAAAACTGTTTTTT.

The rearrangement joins TRBV27 to TRBJ1-1; D remains unclear. V lost 6 bases and J lost 6, with 11 bases in between. The CDR3 runs to 12 residues. Germline assignment: CDR1 MNHEY and CDR2 SMNVEV (reference sequence). CDR3 amino acids: CASSLPGSEAFF. The CDR3 DNA reads as TGTGCCAGCAGCCTGCCGGGGTCTGAAGCTTTCTTT.

This clonotype showed up many times. CDR3 DNA: TGCAGCGTTTTCGACATCCCAATAGCGGGGGCCAGCACAGATACGCAGTATTTT. Translation: CSVFDIPIAGASTDTQYF. The chain has TRBV29-1 and TRBJ2-3, with 9 bases identical to TRBD2. Germline V gene lookup returns CDR1 SQVTM and CDR2 ANQGSEA. With V trimmed by 5 bases and J by 0 bases, 15 bases remained unmatched. This CDR3 contains 18 residues.

This clonotype was seen only a few times. The chain uses TRBV14 and TRBJ2-1, with TRBD1 identical over 8 bases. Germline V gene lookup returns CDR1 SGHDN and CDR2 FVKESK. V dropped 3 bases and J dropped 8; count of bases not matched to a gene: 6. CDR3 length equals 14 residues. The chain's CDR3 is CASSQTDRADEQFF. CDR3 DNA sequence: TGTGCCAGCAGCCAGACGGACAGGGCAGATGAGCAGTTCTTC.

This clonotype was observed a handful of times. This chain joins TRBV27 and TRBJ1-1, with 8 nucleotides matching TRBD1. V shed 7 bases and J 4 bases; nucleotides not matched to a gene: 8. This CDR3 region has 14 residues. CDR1 and CDR2 from the germline V gene are MNHEY and SMNVEV (reference sequence). The CDR3 here is CASTKDRGGTEAFF. The DNA of the CDR3 is TGTGCCAGCACCAAAGACAGGGGCGGCACTGAAGCTTTCTTT.

Many counts were recorded for this clonotype. This chain connects TRBV4-2 to TRBJ2-7; the D is unclear. Per germline, CDR1 LGHNA and CDR2 YNFKEQ. V dropped 4 bases and J dropped 0 bases, with 7 bases sitting between them. This CDR3 region has 13 residues. The CDR3: CASSPGISYEQYF. The CDR3 DNA sequence: TGTGCCAGCAGCCCGGGTATCTCCTACGAGCAGTACTTC.

Many counts were recorded for this clonotype. The V gene is TRBV7-6, the J gene TRBJ2-1; D is perhaps TRBD2 (6 bases). V shed 1 base and J shed 6 bases, with 13 bases lying between them. This CDR3 region has 15 residues. Germline assignment: CDR1 SGHVS and CDR2 FNYEAQ. The CDR3 spells CASSLGPTSLNEQFF. The CDR3 nucleotides read TGTGCCAGCAGCTTAGGGCCCACTAGCCTCAATGAGCAGTTCTTC. Using reference TRBV7-6 and TRBJ2-1 for the parts outside the CDR3, the full variable domain is GAGVSQSPRYKVTKRGQDVALRCDPISGHVSLYWYRQALGQGPEFLTYFNYEAQQDKSGLPNDRFSAERPEGSISTLTIQRTEQRDSAMYRCASSLGPTSLNEQFFGPGTRLTVL.